What follows is one T cell receptor beta chain and its context. Its target is unknown. Trimming stripped 7 bases from V and 2 bases from J, with 17 bases between. This CDR3 is 14 amino acids long. Per germline, CDR1 SQVTM and CDR2 ANQGSEA. This specimen comes from a study of T cell responses to AZD1222 COVID-19 vaccine. Profiling relied on immunoSEQ multiplex PCR, and the TCRdb table lists in-frame clones only, not all of them. This sample yields 95,000 to 110,000 clones, of which approximately 88% are seen a single time; about 20% belongs to the top ten. General study findings and limits: Clonal diversity was possibly underestimated, and the donors were mostly white British, with more females.

This sample comprised peripheral blood, obtained on day 0 of AZD1222 vaccination. The chain links TRBV29-1 to TRBJ1-1; tentatively, D is TRBD1 (5 bases). The sequence was collected from an adult in good health. DNA for the CDR3: TGCAGCGCCGAAAGGCAGGGCGGAAACACTGAAGCTTTCTTT. It specifies CSAERQGGNTEAFF.